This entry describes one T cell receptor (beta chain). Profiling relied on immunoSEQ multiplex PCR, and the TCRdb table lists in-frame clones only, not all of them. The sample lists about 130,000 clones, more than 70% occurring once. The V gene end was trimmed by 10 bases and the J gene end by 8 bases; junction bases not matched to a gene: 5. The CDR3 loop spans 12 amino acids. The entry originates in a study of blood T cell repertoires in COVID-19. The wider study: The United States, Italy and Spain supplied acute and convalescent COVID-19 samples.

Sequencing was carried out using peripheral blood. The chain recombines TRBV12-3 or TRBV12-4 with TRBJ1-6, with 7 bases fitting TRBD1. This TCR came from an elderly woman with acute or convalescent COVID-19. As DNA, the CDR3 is TGTGCCACACGGGACAGAGATTCACCCCTCCACTTT. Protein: CATRDRDSPLHF.